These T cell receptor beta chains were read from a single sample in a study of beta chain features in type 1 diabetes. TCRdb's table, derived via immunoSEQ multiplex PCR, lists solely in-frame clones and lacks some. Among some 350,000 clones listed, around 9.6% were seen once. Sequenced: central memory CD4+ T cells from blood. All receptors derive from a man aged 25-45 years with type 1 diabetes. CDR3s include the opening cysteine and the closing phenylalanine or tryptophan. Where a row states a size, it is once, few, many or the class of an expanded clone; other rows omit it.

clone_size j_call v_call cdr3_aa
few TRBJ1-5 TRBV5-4 CASSLGGFGNQPQHF
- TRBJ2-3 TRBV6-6 CASRPSPESTDTQYF
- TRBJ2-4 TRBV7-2 CASSVGPAENIQYF
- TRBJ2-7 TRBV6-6 CASSKDLDRIGRQYF
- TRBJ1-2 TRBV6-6 CASSLTANYGYTF
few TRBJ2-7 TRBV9 CASSVSTGSSYEQYF
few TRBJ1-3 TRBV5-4 CASSQAWRDSGNTIYF
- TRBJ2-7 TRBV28 CASSTGGSGSSYEQYF
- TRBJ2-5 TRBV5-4 CASSPDPYTQETQYF
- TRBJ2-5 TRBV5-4 CASSLDREETQYF
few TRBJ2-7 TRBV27 CASSLSFHEQYF